The next 9 T cell receptor beta chains were all read from a single sample in a study of response to subunit inactivated influenza vaccine. TCRdb fed the RT-PCR reads into MiXCR, producing one record per CDR3 protein. The data hold 710,000 or so distinct CDR3 sequences, with around 14% observed a single time. Sequenced material: PBMCs from blood, taken about 11 days after vaccination. The receptors shown here come from a middle-aged man who received an inactivated influenza vaccine.

This chain joins TRBV7-2 and TRBJ2-7, with a possible D match to TRBD1 (5 bases). The germline gives CDR1 SGHTA, CDR2 FQGNSA. V lost 1 base to trimming and J lost 9 bases, with 10 bases between them. CDR3 length equals 12 residues. CDR3 protein: CASSLGAQGQYF. The CDR3 coding sequence is TGTGCCAGCAGCTTAGGGGCCCAGGGGCAGTACTTC.

V usage is TRBV29-1 and J usage is TRBJ2-1; no definite D call. Per the germline V gene, CDR1 is SQVTM and CDR2 is ANQGSEA. This CDR3 is 11 amino acids long. The V end lost 5 bases, the J end lost 9 bases, and 11 bases lay between the germline ends. The CDR3: CSVFATREQFF. CDR3 bases: TGCAGCGTTTTCGCCACTCGTGAGCAGTTCTTC.

This clonotype was seen a few times. The gene calls are TRBV6-2 or TRBV6-3 and TRBJ2-3, with 9 bases identical to TRBD1. Trimming took 6 bases from V and 10 from J; bases not matched to a gene: 14. The CDR3 runs to 15 residues. Per germline, CDR1 MNHEY and CDR2 SVGEGT. CDR3 in amino acids: CASSTEGTGLVPQYF. In nucleotides, the CDR3 is TGTGCCAGCAGCACCGAGGGGACAGGGCTGGTCCCGCAGTATTTT.

This CDR3 is CASSFFQGGNEQFF. In nucleotides, the CDR3 is TGTGCCAGCAGTTTCTTTCAGGGTGGGAATGAGCAGTTCTTC. This sequence joins TRBV12-3 or TRBV12-4 and TRBJ2-1; TRBD1 is a possible D gene (5 bases). The CDR3 runs to 14 residues. V was cut by 3 bases and J by 7 bases, with 13 bases left in between.

The genes are TRBV3-1 and TRBJ2-1; D perhaps matches TRBD1 (6 bases). V was trimmed by 0 bases and J by 4 bases, leaving 10 bases between them. There are 15 residues in the CDR3. Germline assignment: CDR1 LGHDT and CDR2 YNNKEL (reference sequence). This CDR3 is CASSQEGGQYNEQFF. Here the CDR3 DNA reads TGTGCCAGCAGCCAAGAAGGAGGACAGTACAATGAGCAGTTCTTC.

This clonotype appeared many times. The chain combines TRBV29-1 with TRBJ1-5; 7 bases are shared with TRBD1. CDR3 length: 14 amino acids. After removal of 5 bases from V and 4 bases from J, the junction contained 8 bases not matched to a gene. Germline CDR1 is SQVTM and CDR2 is ANQGSEA. Written as DNA, the CDR3 is TGCAGCGTTACAGAGACAGGGTTTAATCAGCCCCAGCATTTT. This encodes CSVTETGFNQPQHF. The full variable domain, with the rest looked up from reference TRBV29-1 and TRBJ1-5, is SAVISQKPSRDICQRGTSLTIQCQVDSQVTMMFWYRQQPGQSLTLIATANQGSEATYESGFVIDKFPISRPNLTFSTLTVSNMSPEDSSIYLCSVTETGFNQPQHFGDGTRLSIL.

The chain has TRBV7-2 and TRBJ1-1; TRBD1 might be the D (6 bases). Germline V gene sequence: CDR1 SGHTA, CDR2 FQGNSA. There are 13 residues in the CDR3. With 0 bases removed from V and 10 bases from J, the gap between germline ends came to 12 bases. CDR3 residues: CASSLAWGGRAFF. CDR3 bases: TGTGCCAGCAGCTTAGCGTGGGGGGGGCGAGCTTTCTTT.

In DNA, the CDR3 is TGTGCCAGCAGCTTAGATCGGGCGAACTCCTACGAGCAGTACTTC. Translated: CASSLDRANSYEQYF. The gene calls are TRBV7-2 and TRBJ2-7; D is unresolved. The CDR3 contains 15 residues. The V gene lost 1 base and the J gene lost 0 bases, with 10 bases spanning the gap. The germline CDR1 and CDR2 sequences are SGHTA and FQGNSA.

This clonotype was found many times. The rearrangement uses TRBV10-3 and TRBJ1-3; D call uncertain. Germline values: CDR1 ENHRY, CDR2 SYGVKD. V was clipped by 7 bases and J by 0 bases, with 10 bases between them. This CDR3 region has 14 residues. CDR3 bases: TGTGCCATCACTGGCAGCCACTCTGGAAACACCATATATTTT. This sequence encodes CAITGSHSGNTIYF.